This TCR beta chain comes out of a study of blood T cells in healthy people across ages. Regarding the study as a whole: No conclusive comparison of naive versus antigen-experienced cells was possible with unsorted PBMCs.

A second 7 to 11 cycle PCR used barcoded and J-beta primers. TCRdb reprocessed the 5' RACE reads via MiXCR and lists one record per CDR3 protein. The data show some 850,000 distinct CDR3 sequences, around 25% seen once. Unmatched junction bases numbered 8, after V lost 5 bases and J lost 4 bases. The CDR3 is 15 residues long. Whenever a sample was processed, at least 6.5 million PBMCs were isolated. A remark on this clonotype: Its specificity is unknown.

The sample also formed part of further work on T cells of mothers and their children. As that report states: cDNA was synthesized from all extracted RNA at roughly 1.6 ug per reaction.

The TCR was taken from a boy younger than 18 in good health. V is TRBV12-3 or TRBV12-4 and J is TRBJ1-2; TRBD1 matches at 9 bases. Sequencing input: blood. The CDR3 DNA sequence: TGTGCCAGCAGTCCTAGACAGGGGGTCGGCTATGGCTACACCTTC. It translates to CASSPRQGVGYGYTF.